A single sample is the source of the 12 T cell receptor beta chains below, sequenced in a study of T-cell memory formation after mild COVID-19. TCRdb re-called the 5' RACE reads with MiXCR, one entry per CDR3 protein. The sample holds tens of thousands of distinct CDR3 sequences; approximately 9.1% are singletons and the top ten take 12%. Sequencing was done on a sample of PBMCs or a T cell subset sorted from them (not recorded which). The receptors here all came from an adult woman who had mild COVID-19 (a few samples of this study predate the infection). Cell type and time point are not known.

The chain has TRBV12-3 or TRBV12-4 and TRBJ1-2; 9 bases line up with TRBD1. The length of the CDR3 is 15 residues. V shed 6 bases, J shed 6 bases, and the junction held 11 bases outside the gene matches. The CDR3 region is CASSRKGQGRDGYTF. Here the CDR3 DNA reads TGTGCCAGCAGCCGGAAAGGACAGGGGAGGGATGGCTACACCTTC.

V gene TRBV4-3 combines with J gene TRBJ1-1; TRBD1 might be the D (5 bases). V shed 4 bases and J shed 1 base, with 13 bases lying between them. This CDR3 contains 15 residues. CDR1 LGHNA and CDR2 YSLEER come from the germline V gene. The CDR3 sequence: CASSRTRDANTEAFF. CDR3 in DNA: TGCGCCAGCAGCCGCACCAGGGATGCGAACACTGAAGCTTTCTTT.

The genes are TRBV30 and TRBJ2-5; no firm D call. The V end lost 5 bases, the J end lost 5 bases, and 21 bases lay between the germline ends. CDR1 is GTSNPN and CDR2 is SVGIG in the germline V gene (reference sequence). The CDR3 is made up of 15 amino acids. The CDR3 sequence: CAWLKVSPPRETQYF. Written as DNA, the CDR3 is TGTGCCTGGTTGAAAGTTTCCCCTCCCAGGGAGACCCAGTACTTC.

Many counts were recorded for this clonotype. The rearrangement links TRBV27 to TRBJ1-5; possible D gene TRBD1, 5 bases. Deletions cut 5 bases from V and 2 bases from J, with 13 bases between. Per germline, CDR1 MNHEY and CDR2 SMNVEV (reference sequence). This CDR3 comprises 15 residues. The CDR3 here is CASSPGSGGNQPQHF. The CDR3 region has the DNA TGTGCCAGCAGTCCGGGGTCGGGGGGCAATCAGCCCCAGCATTTT.

This chain uses TRBV4-3 with TRBJ1-6; weak D call: TRBD1 (5 bases). The length of the CDR3 is 15 residues. V lost 4 bases to trimming and J lost 5 bases, with 12 bases between them. Germline V CDR1 and CDR2: LGHNA, YSLEER. The CDR3 here is CASSRKTVDNSPLHF. CDR3 sequence (DNA): TGCGCCAGCAGCCGAAAGACAGTAGATAATTCACCCCTCCACTTT.

This clonotype was counted at least ten times. J is TRBJ1-2 and V is TRBV4-1, with a possible D match to TRBD1 (5 bases). V shed 2 bases and J shed 8 bases, with 15 bases lying between them. Germline-derived CDR1 and CDR2 are MGHRA and YSYEKL. This CDR3 has 14 amino acids. DNA for the CDR3: TGCGCCAGCAGCCAACCAGGGAAGGGAGGGGGCTACACCTTC. Translating it yields CASSQPGKGGGYTF.

This clonotype has just a few counts. The chain couples TRBV7-9 to TRBJ2-3; possibly TRBD1 for D (6 bases). Deletions cut 0 bases from V and 3 bases from J, with 16 bases between. Germline assignment: CDR1 SEHNR and CDR2 FQNEAQ (reference sequence). CDR3 length: 17 residues. The CDR3 nucleotides are TGTGCCAGCAGCTTAGCGGGAACAGGGAAGGGAACAGATACGCAGTATTTT. Its translation: CASSLAGTGKGTDTQYF.

Only a few counts were recorded for this clonotype. This sequence joins TRBV29-1 and TRBJ1-1, with 10 bases aligning to TRBD1. The CDR3 loop spans 13 amino acids. J gave up 3 bases and V 7 bases, and 5 bases lay outside the gene matches. CDR1 is SQVTM, CDR2 ANQGSEA, per germline. The CDR3 loop reads CSALGTGDTEAFF. CDR3 in DNA: TGCAGCGCCCTGGGGACAGGGGACACTGAAGCTTTCTTT.

The chain uses TRBV5-1 and TRBJ2-1, with TRBD1 matching over 7 bases. Trimming took 4 bases from V and 2 from J; bases not matched to a gene: 6. CDR3 length equals 15 residues. CDR1 and CDR2 from the germline V gene are SGHRS and YFSETQ. This chain's CDR3 is CASSEDRSPYNEQFF. The CDR3 DNA reads TGCGCCAGCAGCGAGGACAGGTCCCCCTACAATGAGCAGTTCTTC.

This clonotype was observed a handful of times. The genes are TRBV24-1 and TRBJ2-1; the match to TRBD1 covers 9 bases. After removal of 3 bases from V and 0 bases from J, the junction contained 11 bases not matched to a gene. Germline V gene lookup returns CDR1 KGHDR and CDR2 SFDVKD. This CDR3 region has 19 residues. The CDR3: CATSDQKLQGALSYNEQFF. CDR3 DNA: TGTGCCACCAGTGATCAAAAACTACAGGGGGCGCTCTCCTACAATGAGCAGTTCTTC.

This clonotype came up a few times. The chain uses TRBV14 and TRBJ2-1; 9 nucleotides line up with TRBD2. This CDR3 spans 14 amino acids. CDR1 is SGHDN, CDR2 FVKESK, per germline. V lost 0 bases to trimming and J lost 12 bases; unmatched junction nucleotides: 6. CDR3 sequence (DNA): TGTGCCAGCAGCCAAGATCGAGCGGGAGGCCCGCAGTTCTTC. Its protein product is CASSQDRAGGPQFF.

This clonotype was seen repeatedly, ten times or more. The chain is built from TRBV5-1 and TRBJ2-1, with 14 bases identical to TRBD2. Germline-derived CDR1 and CDR2 are SGHRS and YFSETQ. The CDR3 extends over 18 amino acids. Trimming took 0 bases from V and 8 from J; bases not matched to a gene: 10. This CDR3 is CASSLVGTSGSIVYEQFF. DNA of the CDR3: TGCGCCAGCAGCTTGGTTGGGACTAGCGGGAGCATAGTTTATGAGCAGTTCTTC.